This T cell receptor (beta chain) stems from a study of cytomegalovirus exposure and HLA in healthy donors. V trimming: 2 bases; J trimming: 6 bases; junction bases outside the gene matches: 12. The CDR3 is made up of 17 amino acids. Looked up from germline, CDR1 is MNHEY and CDR2 is SMNVEV (reference sequence). Data came from immunoSEQ multiplex PCR; TCRdb stores just in-frame clones and leaves some out. The repertoire holds approximately 81,000 clones, with around 92% as singletons. The sequenced material came from PBMCs. The sequence derives from a man in his late teens or twenties in good health and CMV-seronegative. V gene TRBV27 combines with J gene TRBJ2-3, with TRBD1 matching 9 bases. The CDR3 nucleotides read TGTGCCAGCAGTTTAGGCCCCGGGACAGGGTTACCGGATACGCAGTATTTT. This sequence encodes CASSLGPGTGLPDTQYF.